The 14 T cell receptor beta chains presented below share a single source sample, sequenced in a study of shared clonotypes between healthy human individuals (TCRdb year 2020). Libraries were prepared through the immunoSEQ multiplex PCR assay. TCRdb stores this immuneACCESS table with in-frame sequences only. Part of the clones is absent; in the studies checked, under half of the shortfall reflects unresolved V genes, and no reason is known for the rest. This sample lists roughly 1.4 million clones; just under 99% were detected once. The leading ten clones occupy about 0.4% of the sample. The sample was naive CD4+ T cells sorted from blood. Sample cell subset or site, as interpreted from the label and publication: CD45RA+ positively selected. The receptors here all came from a man aged 30-40 years in good health.

This clone was found once. The chain has TRBV25-1 and TRBJ2-7; 8 nucleotides line up with TRBD2. CDR3 length: 16 residues. Per the germline V gene, CDR1 is MGHDK and CDR2 is SYGVNS. The junction had 10 bases not matched to a gene; V was cut back by 3 bases and J by 3 bases. The CDR3 DNA sequence: TGTGCCAGCAGTGACTTTAGTCGGGAGGGGAGCTACGAGCAGTACTTC. It encodes CASSDFSREGSYEQYF.

The chain employs TRBV5-4 and TRBJ1-1; 8 bases line up with TRBD1. CDR3 size: 16 residues. V trimming: 4 bases; J trimming: 2 bases; junction bases outside the gene matches: 10. CDR1 is SGHNT, CDR2 YYREEE, per germline (reference sequence). The CDR3 sequence is CASSPGTGIRNTEAFF. Written as DNA, the CDR3 is TGTGCCAGCAGCCCCGGGACAGGCATCAGAAACACTGAAGCTTTCTTT.

The chain employs TRBV28 and TRBJ1-2; 7 bases map to TRBD1. CDR1 MDHEN and CDR2 SYDVKM come from the germline V gene. This CDR3 region has 14 residues. V was pared by 6 bases and J by 8 bases, with 12 bases of the junction left unmatched. Here the CDR3 DNA reads TGTGCCAGCAGCCGCACAGGGGATCGGAGAGGCTACACCTTC. It specifies CASSRTGDRRGYTF.

The chain is built from TRBV7-6 and TRBJ2-7; 10 bases line up with TRBD2. V was clipped by 4 bases and J by 1 base; unmatched bases: 4. Germline V gene lookup returns CDR1 SGHVS and CDR2 FNYEAQ. The length of the CDR3 is 15 residues. CDR3 region: CASSSGLALSYEQYF. DNA of the CDR3: TGTGCCAGCAGCTCGGGACTAGCGTTATCCTACGAGCAGTACTTC. Full variable domain (remainder filled in from reference TRBV7-6 and TRBJ2-7): GAGVSQSPRYKVTKRGQDVALRCDPISGHVSLYWYRQALGQGPEFLTYFNYEAQQDKSGLPNDRFSAERPEGSISTLTIQRTEQRDSAMYRCASSSGLALSYEQYFGPGTRLTVT.

The chain joins TRBV6-6 to TRBJ2-7; TRBD2 matches at 9 bases. The ends lost 6 bases at V and 6 bases at J; junction bases unmatched: 12. The CDR3 contains 15 residues. Germline values: CDR1 MNHNY, CDR2 SVGAGI (reference sequence). In DNA, the CDR3 is TGTGCCAGCAGCCCGCAGCGGGAGGCAGGTATCGAGCAGTACTTC. Translated: CASSPQREAGIEQYF.

The genes are TRBV4-3 and TRBJ2-3; 12 bases are a match to TRBD2. The V gene end was trimmed by 5 bases and the J gene end by 8 bases; junction bases not matched to a gene: 11. Germline CDR1 reads LGHNA; CDR2 reads YSLEER. The CDR3 consists of 16 residues. CDR3 region: CASSSLTSGSIRTQYF. CDR3 sequence (DNA): TGCGCCAGCAGCTCCCTGACTAGCGGGAGCATCCGTACGCAGTATTTT.

The chain employs TRBV5-5 and TRBJ2-7; 10 bases fit TRBD2. Germline V gives CDR1 SGHKS, CDR2 YYEKEE (reference sequence). The CDR3 is made up of 13 amino acids. V was pared by 9 bases and J by 2 bases, with 5 bases of the junction left unmatched. DNA for the CDR3: TGTGCCACCTCACTAGCGGGGCCCTACGAGCAGTACTTC. This codes for CATSLAGPYEQYF.

The chain combines TRBV9 with TRBJ2-3, with unresolved D. The germline CDR1 and CDR2 sequences are SGDLS and YYNGEE. The CDR3 extends over 15 amino acids. V was shortened by 0 bases and J by 4 bases, with 12 bases between the two germline ends. The CDR3 DNA follows: TGTGCCAGCAGCGTAGGCGTAACGGTAGCAGATACGCAGTATTTT. Its translation: CASSVGVTVADTQYF.

For this clone: The same CDR3 is also encoded by other DNA sequences in this sample. This chain uses TRBV28 with TRBJ1-5; D unresolved. The CDR3 extends over 12 amino acids. Trimming stripped 10 bases from V and 1 base from J, with 8 bases between. Germline V gene lookup returns CDR1 MDHEN and CDR2 SYDVKM. DNA of the CDR3: TGTGCCACCACGGGGAGCAATCAGCCCCAGCATTTT. Translated, it gives CATTGSNQPQHF.

V and J are TRBV28 and TRBJ1-2, with D possibly matching TRBD1 (6 bases). CDR3 size: 12 residues. Germline V gene sequence: CDR1 MDHEN, CDR2 SYDVKM. V lost 7 bases to trimming and J lost 5 bases, with 11 bases between them. CDR3 protein: CASKDRRYGYTF. CDR3 DNA sequence: TGTGCCAGCAAAGACAGGCGATATGGCTACACCTTC.

This sequence joins TRBV6-5 and TRBJ2-1; D might be TRBD2 (6 bases). Germline CDR1 is MNHEY and CDR2 is SVGAGI. There are 16 residues in the CDR3. The ends were cut back, 0 bases at V and 9 bases at J, with 18 bases in the middle. This chain's CDR3 is CASSYSGFRGSGEQFF. In DNA form, the CDR3 reads TGTGCCAGCAGTTACTCTGGATTCCGGGGGAGTGGTGAGCAGTTCTTC.

CDR3 nucleotides: TGCGCCAGCAGTGAGGGAAAAGGGAGTCCCTACGAGCAGTACTTC. Amino acids: CASSEGKGSPYEQYF. The gene calls are TRBV10-2 and TRBJ2-7; D perhaps matches TRBD2 (5 bases). V shed 2 bases and J shed 2 bases, with 13 bases lying between them. The CDR3 covers 15 residues. Germline V gene data show CDR1 as WSHSY and CDR2 as SAAADI.

The chain has TRBV7-8 and TRBJ2-5; D is perhaps TRBD2 (6 bases). The V end lost 5 bases, the J end lost 0 bases, and 19 bases lay between the germline ends. Germline V CDR1 and CDR2: SGHVS, FQNEAQ. The CDR3 consists of 17 residues. CDR3 DNA: TGTGCCAGCAGCCCCCCCGGGGGACGGCACAACCAAGAGACCCAGTACTTC. Translated, it gives CASSPPGGRHNQETQYF.

The chain joins TRBV9 to TRBJ2-6; the match to TRBD1 covers 12 bases. With V trimmed by 3 bases and J by 3 bases, 7 bases remained unmatched. The CDR3 covers 18 residues. Germline assignment: CDR1 SGDLS and CDR2 YYNGEE. The CDR3 spells CASSGRGQGALGANVLTF. CDR3 nucleotides: TGTGCCAGCAGCGGTCGGGGACAGGGGGCGCTTGGGGCCAACGTCCTGACTTTC. Supplemented by reference TRBV9 and TRBJ2-6, the full variable domain reads DSGVTQTPKHLITATGQRVTLRCSPRSGDLSVYWYQQSLDQGLQFLIQYYNGEERAKGNILERFSAQQFPDLHSELNLSSLELGDSALYFCASSGRGQGALGANVLTFGAGSRLTVL.